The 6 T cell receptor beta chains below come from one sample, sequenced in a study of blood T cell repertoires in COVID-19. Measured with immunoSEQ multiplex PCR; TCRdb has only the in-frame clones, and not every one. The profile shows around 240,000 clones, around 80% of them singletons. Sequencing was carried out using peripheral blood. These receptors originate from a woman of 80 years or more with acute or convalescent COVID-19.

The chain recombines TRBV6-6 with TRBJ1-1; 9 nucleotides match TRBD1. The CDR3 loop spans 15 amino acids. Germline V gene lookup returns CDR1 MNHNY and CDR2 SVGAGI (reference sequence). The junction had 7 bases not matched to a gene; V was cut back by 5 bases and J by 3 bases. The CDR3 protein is CASSDHRGQDTEAFF. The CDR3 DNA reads TGTGCCAGCAGTGACCACAGGGGGCAGGACACTGAAGCTTTCTTT.

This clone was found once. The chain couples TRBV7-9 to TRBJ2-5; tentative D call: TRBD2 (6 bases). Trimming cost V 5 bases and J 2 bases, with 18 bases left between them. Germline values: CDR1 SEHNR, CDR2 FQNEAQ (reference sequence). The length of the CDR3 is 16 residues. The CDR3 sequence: CASSRAGRGTQETQYF. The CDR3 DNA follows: TGTGCCAGCAGCCGCGCGGGACGGGGTACTCAAGAGACCCAGTACTTC.

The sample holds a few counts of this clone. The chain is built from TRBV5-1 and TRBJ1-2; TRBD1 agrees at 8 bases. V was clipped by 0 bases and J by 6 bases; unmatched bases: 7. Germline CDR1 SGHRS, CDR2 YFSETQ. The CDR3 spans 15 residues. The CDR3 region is CASSLGPQGADGYTF. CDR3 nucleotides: TGCGCCAGCAGCTTGGGGCCCCAGGGGGCGGATGGCTACACCTTC.

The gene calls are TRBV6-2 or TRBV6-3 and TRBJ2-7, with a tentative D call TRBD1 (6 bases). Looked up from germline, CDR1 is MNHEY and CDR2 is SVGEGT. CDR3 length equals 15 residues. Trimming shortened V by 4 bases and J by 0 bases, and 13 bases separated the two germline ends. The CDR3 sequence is CASSLQGLSSYEQYF. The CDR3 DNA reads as TGTGCCAGCAGTTTACAGGGCCTGAGCTCCTACGAGCAGTACTTC.

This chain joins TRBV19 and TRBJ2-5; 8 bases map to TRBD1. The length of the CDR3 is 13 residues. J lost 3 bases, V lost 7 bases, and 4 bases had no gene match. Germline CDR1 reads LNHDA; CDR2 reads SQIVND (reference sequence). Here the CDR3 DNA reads TGTGCCAGTATGTCGACAGGGGAAGAGACCCAGTACTTC. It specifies CASMSTGEETQYF.

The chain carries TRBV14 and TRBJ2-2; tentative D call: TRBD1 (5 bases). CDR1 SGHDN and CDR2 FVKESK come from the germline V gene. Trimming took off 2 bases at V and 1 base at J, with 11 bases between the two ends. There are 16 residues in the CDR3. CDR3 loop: CASSQTNQGNTGELFF. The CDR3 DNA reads TGTGCCAGCAGCCAAACAAATCAGGGGAACACCGGGGAGCTGTTTTTT.